This TCR beta chain was identified in a study of cytomegalovirus exposure and HLA in healthy donors (TCRdb year 2017). Some background on the complete study: According to an earlier analysis of 550 to 700 of the donors, about 190 million T cells yielded 120 million or so unique TCR beta sequences and about 300 Gb of sequence data. Genome-wide SNP genotypes for about 65% of the roughly 700 donors were used in a later genetic analysis, which treated that subset as a discovery cohort. Among roughly 400 genotyped donors of the cohort, an average of about 240,000 unique TCR beta nucleotide sequences were sequenced per donor, roughly 20% of them non-productive. Typing coverage differed by locus: A, B, C, DRB1 and DQB1 were typed in about 620-630 donors, DQA1 in roughly 510, DPA1 in approximately 610, and DPB1 in approximately 450. Every repertoire in the discovery cohort had been generated on one and the same sequencing platform. To predict cytomegalovirus infection status, the study brought together high-throughput TCR immunosequencing, statistical association of individual TCRs with disease status, and machine learning. Along with the roughly 670-subject first cohort, a separate validation cohort of around 120 different subjects was used. The later analysis used no new phenotypic data to find candidate immune exposures, relying instead on TCR beta sequences and their occurrence across donors. A later analysis re-examined previously published TCR beta repertoires from just over 650 donors and added high-resolution HLA genotyping to investigate patterns of TCR occurrence. Both class I and class II loci were covered by HLA typing, at four-digit resolution. The aim of the study was to test whether cataloging public T cell receptors could identify signatures of past pathogen exposure. The study profiled the T cell repertoires of some 610 subjects by immunosequencing and related them to cytomegalovirus serostatus. Donor age, sex, ethnicity and CMV serostatus were compiled alongside the repertoire data. In an earlier analysis of about 590 of the donors, high-throughput TCR beta sequencing was used to judge whether each TCR beta V gene segment behaved as functional or pseudogenic. Five DR-DQ haplotypes were treated as single units for association and clustering because of strong linkage in the cohort. An early release covering 550 to 700 HLA-typed donors comprised approximately 290 gigabases of sequencing data and tens of millions of unique TCR sequences. Of the roughly 400 genotyped donors, about 80% fell in the genetic ancestry cluster associated with self-reported Caucasian donors.

Receptor amplification or capture employed the immunoSEQ multiplex PCR assay. For the multiplex PCR, a mixture combining 60 forward primers for TCR Vbeta segments and 13 reverse primers for TCR Jbeta segments was used. Amplification of the CDR3 region of rearranged TCR beta genes was performed with a multiplex PCR assay on genomic DNA. The amplified TCR beta libraries were sequenced on the Illumina HiSeq System as 87-base-pair reads. In the authors' own workflow: Across the 670 or so repertoires, a later analysis counted 75 million to 90 million unique TCR beta chains, some 11 million of which were shared by at least two donors. A nearest-neighbor algorithm error-corrected the raw reads and collapsed the reads into unique sequences, merging closely related sequences to remove PCR and sequencing errors. Alignment of CDR3 sequences to IMGT reference sequences was used to assign V, D and J gene segments. For a sequence to be retained, at least a six-nucleotide match to both a V gene segment and a J gene segment was required. A rearrangement counted as productive if the CDR3 had no stop codons and remained in frame with V and J, and every other rearrangement counted as non-productive. CDR3 was defined by IMGT convention, running from the second conserved V-encoded cysteine to the conserved J-encoded phenylalanine. Sequences without an unambiguous match to a single V gene segment were excluded from the earlier analysis of a few hundred of the donors. An earlier analysis of several hundred of the donors called V segments functional above 56.7% productive rearrangements and segregating when the between-donor standard deviation exceeded 5%. To diagnose cytomegalovirus status from the catalog of TCR beta chain sequences, a statistical classification framework was built. In a later analysis, TCR nucleotide sequences were compared against IMGT/GENE-DB human TR gene sequences so that V and J genes could be assigned. In a later analysis, CDR3 sequences and most-parsimonious VDJ recombination scenarios were assigned using the TCRdist pipeline. In a later analysis, every TCR beta chain was defined by the combination of its CDR3 amino acid sequence and its V-gene family, and reads without a unique V-gene family were dropped. To address suspected cross-contamination and a sequencing artifact, a later analysis removed approximately 600 highly shared, low-generation-probability nucleotide sequences. For each public chain, a later analysis derived a clonal expansion index from normalized ranks of inferred template counts within each repertoire. In a later analysis, generation probabilities were computed using a VDJ recombination model fitted to out-of-frame rearrangements, and the results were checked against IGoR. In a later analysis, hypergeometric tests were used to score TCR-TCR, TCR-HLA and TCR-CMV co-occurrence, with a repertoire-size bias correction applied to TCR pairs. To estimate false discovery rates, a later analysis permuted the HLA or CMV assignments 20 times. A later analysis grouped co-occurring TCRs with DBSCAN, adding TCRdist sequence similarity when clustering within HLA-allele-positive subsets. For co-occurrence clustering, repertoires with fewer than 30,000 or more than 120,000 public chains were excluded, along with about five repertoires with anomalous nucleotide sharing. Drawn from immuneACCESS, this table holds only the in-frame rearrangements with V and J called that TCRdb kept. Clones are partly lost; checked studies trace under half to an unresolved V gene and leave the rest unexplained. Clone size and V and J calls were adopted from that table, with D and trimming inferred from the DNA. This sample is represented by 90,000 to 120,000 clones; roughly three quarters of them were singletons. The leading ten clones occupy roughly 2.1% of the sample.

The CDR3 contains 14 residues, cysteine and phenylalanine counted. Left in the record is the CDR3 DNA by itself, 42 bases read in frame from the first base. From a lookup of the germline V gene, CDR1 and CDR2 are MNHNS and SASEGT. The trim is 8 bases for V and 7 bases for J, with a gap of 18 bases between the germline ends. Broad study findings and their caveats: The authors suggested that the approach could potentially be generalized to other disease states and immunological phenotypes. The sequencing pipeline was judged likely to have produced a cluster of highly shared sequence variants as a technical artifact. A later genetic analysis reported fewer N-insertions in productive TCRs among donors in an Asian-associated ancestry cluster than the roughly 720-donor mean. Immune exposure information for the cohort was limited to CMV serostatus. In a later analysis, HLA-associated TCR beta chains showed more clonal expansion and lower generation probabilities than non-associated chains that were equally common. Correlated functional status among segregating V segments might reflect linkage disequilibrium, but an unknown experimental factor could not be ruled out. Cytomegalovirus status was reported to be diagnosed by the classifier with high specificity and sensitivity in both the original and validation cohorts. When HLA alleles, especially DR and DQ, strongly co-occurred, attributing TCR associations to individual alleles was difficult. In a later analysis, most CMV-associated TCR beta chains were found to appear HLA-restricted, with HLA associations seemingly driven largely by CMV exposure. A further reported finding was that TCR beta sequences accurately predicted the HLA-A and HLA-B alleles for most subjects in the first cohort. An association between a missense DCLRE1C variant and V-gene and J-gene trimming of TCR beta chains was found in a later genetic analysis and replicated in an independent cohort. Some IMGT-functional V segments, including TRBV6-2 and TRBV6-3, could not be told apart with the 87-base-pair reads, so those segments were excluded. A total of some 180 TCR beta chains were listed by the study as associated with cytomegalovirus. Broadly in line with IMGT annotations, most TCR beta V segments showed up in productive rearrangements about 90% or about 30% of the time in an earlier analysis of approximately 600 of the donors. A later analysis reported that several top co-occurrence clusters appeared linked to parvovirus B19, influenza, CMV and Epstein-Barr virus. While some public TCRs were present in many individuals, most TCR sequences turned up only very rarely across donors. In a later analysis, the rate of TCR association differed among HLA loci, with DRB1 alleles having the most associated TCRs and HLA-C alleles having the fewest. Because counts were too low, 15 to 20 rarely observed V segments, including chromosome 9 orphons, were left out of the earlier analysis of several hundred of the donors. In vitro tests confirmed that a few of the cytomegalovirus-associated TCR beta chains recognize cytomegalovirus antigens. Because HLA typing was unavailable for some donors at each locus, only the typed subset was used in association tests. A later analysis associated some 17,000 TCR beta sequences with specific HLA alleles at a false discovery rate of 0.05. The cohort was sequenced for TCR beta chains only, and without alpha or paired-chain data the features that could be detected were limited. Roughly uniform sequencing depth across donors was assumed in presence/absence analyses, although this assumption may not hold.

The cohort was made up of roughly 670 healthy bone marrow donors. At the time of sampling, every cohort member was nominally healthy, though immune exposures that went unrecorded were likely present. The donor was CMV seronegative and was included in the group of 352 seronegative cohort members. Each donor provided a peripheral blood sample, and peripheral blood mononuclear cells were used for TCR beta sequencing. Genomic DNA was extracted from the blood cell samples with the Qiagen DNeasy Blood Extraction Kit. On this clone: The target of this receptor is not known. One base away there is no much larger clone; base qualities are not given.

The clonotype was recovered from a young man in good health and CMV-seronegative. The material sequenced was PBMCs. The chain uses TRBV6-1 and TRBJ1-5; a tentative D match to TRBD1 spans 6 bases. In nucleotides, the sequence is TGTGCCAGCGCCTCGGGGGGCGGTGAACAGCCCCAGCATTTT. The encoded protein is CASASGGGEQPQHF.